A single sample gave rise to the 4 T cell receptor beta chains below, sequenced in a study of cytomegalovirus exposure and HLA in healthy donors. Sequencing used immunoSEQ multiplex PCR; TCRdb keeps in-frame clones, though not all of them. The table shows under 200,000 clones, with more than 80% occurring only once. The sequenced material came from PBMCs. The origin of the receptors is a woman under 30 in good health and CMV-seropositive.

The chain carries TRBV19 and TRBJ2-5; 7 positions agree with TRBD2. Germline CDR1 reads LNHDA; CDR2 reads SQIVND (reference sequence). The CDR3 loop spans 14 amino acids. The trim removed 3 bases at V and 3 bases at J, leaving 4 bases unmatched. The CDR3 is CASSIVAGEETQYF. The CDR3 nucleotides are TGTGCCAGTAGTATTGTGGCGGGGGAAGAGACCCAGTACTTC.

The CDR3 bases are TGTGCCAGCAGCCCAGAGGGACAGCCGTTCTATGGCTACACCTTC. This sequence encodes CASSPEGQPFYGYTF. The chain links TRBV13 to TRBJ1-2, with TRBD1 identical over 7 bases. After removal of 5 bases from V and 4 bases from J, the junction contained 10 bases not matched to a gene. Germline assignment: CDR1 PRHDT and CDR2 FYEKMQ (reference sequence). The CDR3 runs to 15 residues.

The gene calls are TRBV4-1 and TRBJ2-1; 12 bases align to TRBD2. This CDR3 contains 18 residues. V was pared by 1 base and J by 10 bases, with 14 bases of the junction left unmatched. The germline V gene has CDR1 MGHRA and CDR2 YSYEKL. The DNA for the CDR3 is TGCGCCAGCAGCCAAGTCCCTAGCGGGAGGGCCATGGCGCACGAGCAGTTCTTC. Protein sequence: CASSQVPSGRAMAHEQFF.

V gene TRBV25-1 combines with J gene TRBJ2-7, with 9 bases lining up with TRBD2. CDR3 size: 15 residues. The V and J ends lost 5 bases and 0 bases, in that order; junction bases with no gene match: 5. The V gene's germline CDR1 is MGHDK and CDR2 SYGVNS. CDR3 sequence: CASSISGGISYEQYF. CDR3 nucleotides: TGTGCCAGCAGTATCAGCGGGGGGATCTCCTACGAGCAGTACTTC.